Detailed here is one T cell receptor beta chain. No cognate antigen has been identified for it. No base quality information exists; no much larger clone differs at one position. The sample belongs to a study of blood T cells in healthy people across ages (dated by TCRdb to about 2015). Regarding the research as a whole: In model experiments, template switching captured roughly one uniquely barcoded TCR beta cDNA molecule for every two T cells. Age-related changes in TCR beta repertoire diversity were measured in the study by deep sequencing normalized with unique cDNA molecular identifiers. Donors were grouped into four age groups: young (average roughly 16 years), middle-aged (39), aged (roughly 62) and long-lived (around 80). To avoid experimental bias, donors of different ages were distributed randomly across sequencing lanes. For two donors (one aged 18 to 30 and one aged 80 or older), the study analyzed two additional independent replicas of 1 million unique cDNA reads from the same blood draw. What the study reported, not specific to this receptor: Donor CMV infection status was unknown, potentially confounding age-related changes in expanded clonotypes. Since profiling was done on bulk unsorted PBMCs, naive and antigen-experienced compartments could not be conclusively compared. A strong correlation was found between observed TCR beta diversity and the percentage of naive T cells measured by flow cytometry. Compared with the aged group, more naive CD4+ T cells, fewer expanded clones and increased TCR diversity were shown by the long-lived group, suggesting age selection. As age increased, observed TCR beta diversity per million T cells dropped in a roughly linear way, and a significant reduction was already evident by age roughly 36. Estimates of total diversity based on one million sequenced T cells were regarded as lower bounds and as underestimates.

Library construction relied on 5' RACE. The run used an Illumina HiSeq 2500. A second PCR of about 6 to 12 cycles was run with a J-beta primer mix and a sample-barcoded 5' primer. Each TCR beta cDNA molecule received a unique molecular identifier from a template-switch 5' adaptor carrying 12 random nucleotides. Each sample yielded at least 3 million CDR3-containing paired-end reads. All of the RNA was converted into first-strand cDNA using the Mint cDNA synthesis kit, with a TRBC-specific oligonucleotide serving as the primer. Following uracil-DNA glycosylase treatment, a first 18-cycle PCR with universal primers M1SS and BC2_uni_R was performed on all cDNA. The original methods were these. Each sample was normalized by randomly selecting 1 million high-quality reads, each carrying a distinct molecular identifier. Instead of being binned into consensus sequences, reads that shared molecular identifiers were thrown out. MiTCR, set to a Q25 quality threshold and the strictest error-elimination algorithm, was used for CDR3 identification, clonotype clustering and error correction. Lower-bound total TCR beta diversity was estimated with a nonparametric unseen species model using Euler transformation. TCRdb trimmed the raw reads at Q25, called clones with MiXCR and kept productive beta chains. Every CDR3 protein is listed once, alongside the most common genes and DNA of its rows. None of the V and J calls come from the authors' own analysis; TCRdb made them. For this sample the table gives about 1,400,000 distinct CDR3 sequences, of which 59% were detected only once. Together, the top ten hold about 6.3% of the sample.

V loses 4 bases of germline sequence and J loses 4 bases, and the interval between the two ends is 14 bases. There are 13 amino acids in the CDR3, from cysteine to phenylalanine inclusive. The CDR3 DNA has 39 bases and is translated from base 1. From a lookup of the germline V gene, CDR1 and CDR2 are SQVTM and ANQGSEA. The 40 or so donors, aged about 6 to 95 years, were systemically healthy Caucasian individuals from Russia. Each donor gave about 9.2 milliliters of peripheral blood, drawn into EDTA-treated Vacutainer tubes. Ficoll-Paque density-gradient centrifugation was used to isolate PBMCs, with at least 6.5 million obtained per sample. Trizol reagent was used to extract total RNA from the PBMCs, yielding at least 6 micrograms per sample. For every donor, flow cytometry on a PBMC aliquot measured the percentage of naive CD45RAhigh/CD27high T cells.

The sequence links TRBV29-1 to TRBJ2-7; TRBD2 is a possible D gene, resting on 6 matching bases. Sequences were obtained from blood. The sequence derives from a man between 18 and 35 years old in good health. The CDR3 reads as follows: CSVVSGEEYEQYF. The sequence in DNA is TGCAGCGTTGTATCCGGGGAGGAATACGAGCAGTACTTC.